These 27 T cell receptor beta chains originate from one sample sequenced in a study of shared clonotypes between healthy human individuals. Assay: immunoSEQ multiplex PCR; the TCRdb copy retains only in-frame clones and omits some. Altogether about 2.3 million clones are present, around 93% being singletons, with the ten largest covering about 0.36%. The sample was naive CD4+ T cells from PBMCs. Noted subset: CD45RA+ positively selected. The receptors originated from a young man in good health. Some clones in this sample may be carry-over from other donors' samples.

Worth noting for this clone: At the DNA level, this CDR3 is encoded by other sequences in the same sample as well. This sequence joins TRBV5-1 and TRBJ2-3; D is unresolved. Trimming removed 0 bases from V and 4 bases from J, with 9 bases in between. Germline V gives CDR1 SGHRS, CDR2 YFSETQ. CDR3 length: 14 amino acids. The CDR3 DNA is TGCGCCAGCAGCTTGGGTGGGGTTTCAGATACGCAGTATTTT. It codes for CASSLGGVSDTQYF.

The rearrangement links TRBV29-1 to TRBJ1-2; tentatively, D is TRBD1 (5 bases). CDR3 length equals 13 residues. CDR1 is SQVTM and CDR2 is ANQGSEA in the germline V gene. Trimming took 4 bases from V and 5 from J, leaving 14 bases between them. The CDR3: CSVGGGHTYGYTF. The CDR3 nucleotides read TGCAGCGTTGGAGGAGGACATACATATGGCTACACCTTC.

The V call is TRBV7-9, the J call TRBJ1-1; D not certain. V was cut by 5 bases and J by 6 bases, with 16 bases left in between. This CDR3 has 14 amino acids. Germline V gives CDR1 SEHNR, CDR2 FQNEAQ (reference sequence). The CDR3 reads CASSALTGTPEAFF. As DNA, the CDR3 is TGTGCCAGCAGCGCACTGACGGGAACCCCTGAAGCTTTCTTT.

The CDR3 region has the DNA TGTGCCAGCAGTGAATGGTCAGGGCCAGATACGCAGTATTTT. It yields the protein CASSEWSGPDTQYF. This chain uses TRBV25-1 with TRBJ2-3; possibly TRBD1 for D (5 bases). The CDR3 is made up of 14 amino acids. CDR1 MGHDK and CDR2 SYGVNS come from the germline V gene. With 1 base removed from V and 4 bases from J, the gap between germline ends came to 9 bases.

In nucleotides, the CDR3 is TGTGCCAGCAGCTTACGACTCAGCGATCAGCCCCAGCATTTT. This sequence encodes CASSLRLSDQPQHF. V is TRBV7-6 and J is TRBJ1-5, with D unclear. Per the germline V gene, CDR1 is SGHVS and CDR2 is FNYEAQ. CDR3 length: 14 residues. Between the trimmed V and J ends, which lost 2 bases and 5 bases, there was a span of 10 bases.

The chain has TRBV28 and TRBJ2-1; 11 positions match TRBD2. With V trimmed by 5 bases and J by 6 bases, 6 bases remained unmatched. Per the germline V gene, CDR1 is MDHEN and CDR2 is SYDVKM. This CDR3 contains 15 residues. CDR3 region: CASSAPGLAVNEQFF. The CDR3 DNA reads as TGTGCCAGCAGTGCCCCGGGACTAGCGGTCAATGAGCAGTTCTTC.

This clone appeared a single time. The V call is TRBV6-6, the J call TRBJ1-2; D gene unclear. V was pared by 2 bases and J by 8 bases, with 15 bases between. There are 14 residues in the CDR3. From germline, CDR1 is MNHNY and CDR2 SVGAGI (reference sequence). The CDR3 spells CASSYLPSSGGYTF. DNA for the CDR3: TGTGCCAGCAGTTACCTCCCGTCCTCGGGAGGCTACACCTTC.

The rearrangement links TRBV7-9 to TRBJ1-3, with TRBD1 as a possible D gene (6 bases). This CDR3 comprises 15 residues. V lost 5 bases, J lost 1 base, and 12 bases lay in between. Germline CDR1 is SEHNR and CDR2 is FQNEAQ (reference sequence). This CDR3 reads CASSHRVGSGNTIYF. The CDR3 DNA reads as TGTGCCAGCAGCCACAGGGTAGGATCTGGAAACACCATATATTTT.

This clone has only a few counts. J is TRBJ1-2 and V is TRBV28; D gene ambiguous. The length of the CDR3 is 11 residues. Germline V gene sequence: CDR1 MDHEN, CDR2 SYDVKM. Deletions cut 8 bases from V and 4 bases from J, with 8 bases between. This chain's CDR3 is CASLGFYGYTF. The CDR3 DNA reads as TGTGCCAGCCTGGGGTTCTATGGCTACACCTTC.

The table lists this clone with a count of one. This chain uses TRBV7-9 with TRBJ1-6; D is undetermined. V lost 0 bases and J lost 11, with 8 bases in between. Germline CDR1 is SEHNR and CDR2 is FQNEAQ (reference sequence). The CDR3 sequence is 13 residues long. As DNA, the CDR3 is TGTGCCAGCAGCTTAGCTGGTAGCGCACCCCTCCACTTT. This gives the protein CASSLAGSAPLHF.

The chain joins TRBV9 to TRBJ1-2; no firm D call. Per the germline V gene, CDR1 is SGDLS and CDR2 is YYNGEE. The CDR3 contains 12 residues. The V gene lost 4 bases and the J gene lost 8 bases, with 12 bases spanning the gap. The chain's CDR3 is CASSSGWMGYTF. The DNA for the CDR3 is TGTGCCAGCAGCTCTGGCTGGATGGGCTACACCTTC.

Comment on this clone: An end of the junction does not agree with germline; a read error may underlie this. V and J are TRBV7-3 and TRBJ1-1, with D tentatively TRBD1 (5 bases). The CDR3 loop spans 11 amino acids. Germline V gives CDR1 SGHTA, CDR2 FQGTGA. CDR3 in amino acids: CASSLRGEDFF. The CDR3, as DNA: TGTGCCAGCAGCTTAAGGGGGGAAGATTTCTTT. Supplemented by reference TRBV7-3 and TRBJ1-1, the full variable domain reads GAGVSQTPSNKVTEKGKYVELRCDPISGHTALYWYRQSLGQGPEFLIYFQGTGAADDSGLPNDRFFAVRPEGSVSTLKIQRTERGDSAVYLCASSLRGEDFFGQGTRLTVV.

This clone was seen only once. CDR3 sequence (DNA): TGTGCCAGCAGCTTAGGGCCCCAGTCTTATGGCTACACCTTC. It translates to CASSLGPQSYGYTF. V and J are TRBV7-2 and TRBJ1-2, with D hard to call. CDR3 length: 14 amino acids. V lost 1 base to trimming and J lost 5 bases, with 11 bases between them. Germline V gene lookup returns CDR1 SGHTA and CDR2 FQGNSA. Full variable domain (outside the CDR3, taken from reference TRBV7-2 and TRBJ1-2): GAGVSQSPSNKVTEKGKDVELRCDPISGHTALYWYRQSLGQGLEFLIYFQGNSAPDKSGLPSDRFSAERTGGSVSTLTIQRTQQEDSAVYLCASSLGPQSYGYTFGSGTRLTVV.

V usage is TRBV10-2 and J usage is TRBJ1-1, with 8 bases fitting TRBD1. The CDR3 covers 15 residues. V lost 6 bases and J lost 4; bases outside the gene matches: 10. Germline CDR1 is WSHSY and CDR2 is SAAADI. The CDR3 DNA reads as TGCGCCAGCAGCGCAGGGGGCGGAGTGGGCACTGAAGCTTTCTTT. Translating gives CASSAGGGVGTEAFF.

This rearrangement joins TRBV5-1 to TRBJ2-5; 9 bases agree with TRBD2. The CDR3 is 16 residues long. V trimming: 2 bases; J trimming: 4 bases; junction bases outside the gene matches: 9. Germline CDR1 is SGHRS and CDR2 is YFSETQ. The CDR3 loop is CASSLSRSGRRETQYF. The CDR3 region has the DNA TGCGCCAGCAGCTTAAGTCGTAGCGGGAGACGAGAGACCCAGTACTTC. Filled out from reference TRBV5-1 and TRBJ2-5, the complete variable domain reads KAGVTQTPRYLIKTRGQQVTLSCSPISGHRSVSWYQQTPGQGLQFLFEYFSETQRNKGNFPGRFSGRQFSNSRSEMNVSTLELGDSALYLCASSLSRSGRRETQYFGPGTRLLVL.

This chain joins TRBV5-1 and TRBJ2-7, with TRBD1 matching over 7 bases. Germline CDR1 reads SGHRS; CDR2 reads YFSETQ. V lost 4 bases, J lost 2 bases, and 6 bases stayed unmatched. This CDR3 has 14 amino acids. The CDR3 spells CASSGTGQAYEQYF. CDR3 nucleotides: TGCGCCAGCAGCGGAACTGGACAGGCCTACGAGCAGTACTTC.

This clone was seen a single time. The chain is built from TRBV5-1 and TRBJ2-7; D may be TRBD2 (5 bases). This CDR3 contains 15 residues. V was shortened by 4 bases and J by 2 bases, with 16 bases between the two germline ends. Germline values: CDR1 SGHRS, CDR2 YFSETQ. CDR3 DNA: TGCGCCAGCAGCAGGGCGAGGACTCAACCCTACGAGCAGTACTTC. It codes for CASSRARTQPYEQYF.

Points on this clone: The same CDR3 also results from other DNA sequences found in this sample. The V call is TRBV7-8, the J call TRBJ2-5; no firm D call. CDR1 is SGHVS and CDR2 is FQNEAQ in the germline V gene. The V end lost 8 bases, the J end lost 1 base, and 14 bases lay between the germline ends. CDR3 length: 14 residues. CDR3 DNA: TGTGCCAGCTCCTTGAGTGGCCCCCAAGAGACCCAGTACTTC. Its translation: CASSLSGPQETQYF.

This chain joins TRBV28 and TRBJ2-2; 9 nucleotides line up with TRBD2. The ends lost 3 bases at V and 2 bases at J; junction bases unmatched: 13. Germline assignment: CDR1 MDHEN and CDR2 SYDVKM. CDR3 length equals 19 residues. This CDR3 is CASSLEIGASGANTGELFF. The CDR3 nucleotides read TGTGCCAGCAGTTTGGAGATTGGGGCTAGCGGGGCAAACACCGGGGAGCTGTTTTTT. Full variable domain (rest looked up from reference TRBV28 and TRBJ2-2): DVKVTQSSRYLVKRTGEKVFLECVQDMDHENMFWYRQDPGLGLRLIYFSYDVKMKEKGDIPEGYSVSREKKERFSLILESASTNQTSMYLCASSLEIGASGANTGELFFGEGSRLTVL.

The CDR3 protein is CASSPGQVSNQPQHF. CDR3 nucleotide sequence: TGTGCCAGCAGTCCGGGACAGGTATCCAATCAGCCCCAGCATTTT. The chain combines TRBV28 with TRBJ1-5; 8 bases align to TRBD1. The germline gives CDR1 MDHEN, CDR2 SYDVKM. The CDR3 contains 15 residues. V shed 5 bases and J 3 bases; nucleotides not matched to a gene: 6.

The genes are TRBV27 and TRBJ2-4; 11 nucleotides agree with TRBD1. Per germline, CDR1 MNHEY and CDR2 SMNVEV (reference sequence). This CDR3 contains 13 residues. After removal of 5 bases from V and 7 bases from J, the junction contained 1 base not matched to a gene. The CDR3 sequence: CASSGTGGNIQYF. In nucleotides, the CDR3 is TGTGCCAGCAGTGGGACAGGGGGGAACATTCAGTACTTC.

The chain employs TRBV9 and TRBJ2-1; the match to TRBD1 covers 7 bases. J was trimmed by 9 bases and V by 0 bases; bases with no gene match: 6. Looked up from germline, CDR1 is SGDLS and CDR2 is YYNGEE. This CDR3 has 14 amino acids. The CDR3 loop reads CASSVVGAGGEQFF. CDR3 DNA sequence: TGTGCCAGCAGCGTAGTAGGGGCAGGGGGTGAGCAGTTCTTC.

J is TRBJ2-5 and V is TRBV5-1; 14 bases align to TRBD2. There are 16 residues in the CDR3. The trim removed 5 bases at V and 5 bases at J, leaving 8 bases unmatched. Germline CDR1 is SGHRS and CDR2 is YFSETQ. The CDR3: CASRRGTSGSRETQYF. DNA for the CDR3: TGCGCCAGCAGGCGTGGGACTAGCGGGAGTAGGGAGACCCAGTACTTC.

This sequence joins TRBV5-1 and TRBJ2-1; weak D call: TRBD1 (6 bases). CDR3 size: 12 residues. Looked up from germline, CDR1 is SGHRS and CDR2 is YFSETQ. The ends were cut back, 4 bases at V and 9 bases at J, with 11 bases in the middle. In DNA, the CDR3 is TGCGCCAGCAGCATAGACAGGCGTGAGCAGTTCTTC. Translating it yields CASSIDRREQFF.

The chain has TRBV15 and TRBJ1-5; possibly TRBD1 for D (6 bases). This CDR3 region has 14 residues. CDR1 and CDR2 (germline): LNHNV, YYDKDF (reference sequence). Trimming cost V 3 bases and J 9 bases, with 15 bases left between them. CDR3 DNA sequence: TGTGCCACCAGCAGTGGGGCAGGGGAGCGGCCCCAGCATTTT. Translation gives CATSSGAGERPQHF.

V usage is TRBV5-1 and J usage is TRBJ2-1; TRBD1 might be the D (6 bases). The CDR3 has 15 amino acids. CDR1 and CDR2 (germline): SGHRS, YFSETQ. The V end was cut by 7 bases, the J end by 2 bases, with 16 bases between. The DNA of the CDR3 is TGCGCCAGCCGAGAAGGGGGTTCTACCTACAATGAGCAGTTCTTC. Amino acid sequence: CASREGGSTYNEQFF. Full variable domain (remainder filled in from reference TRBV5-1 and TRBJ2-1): KAGVTQTPRYLIKTRGQQVTLSCSPISGHRSVSWYQQTPGQGLQFLFEYFSETQRNKGNFPGRFSGRQFSNSRSEMNVSTLELGDSALYLCASREGGSTYNEQFFGPGTRLTVL.

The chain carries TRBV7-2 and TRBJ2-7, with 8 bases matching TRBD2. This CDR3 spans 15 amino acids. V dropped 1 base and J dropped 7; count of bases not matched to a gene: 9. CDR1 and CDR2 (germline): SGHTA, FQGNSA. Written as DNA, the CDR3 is TGTGCCAGCAGCTTAGGTGGCGGGAGGTTAGCGGAGCAGTACTTC. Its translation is CASSLGGGRLAEQYF.